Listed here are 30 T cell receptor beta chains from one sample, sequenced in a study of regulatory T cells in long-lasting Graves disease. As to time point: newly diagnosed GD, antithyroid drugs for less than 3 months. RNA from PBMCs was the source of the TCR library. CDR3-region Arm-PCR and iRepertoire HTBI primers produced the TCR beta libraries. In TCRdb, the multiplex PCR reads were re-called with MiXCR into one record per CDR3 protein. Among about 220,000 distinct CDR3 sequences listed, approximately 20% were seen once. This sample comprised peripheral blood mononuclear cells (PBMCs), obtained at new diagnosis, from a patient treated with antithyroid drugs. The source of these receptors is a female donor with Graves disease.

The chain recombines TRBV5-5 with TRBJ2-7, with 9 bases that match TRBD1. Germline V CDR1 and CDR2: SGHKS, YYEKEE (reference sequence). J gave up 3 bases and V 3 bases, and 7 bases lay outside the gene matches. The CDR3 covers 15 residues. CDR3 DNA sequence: TGTGCCAGCAGCTGGACGGGACAGGGACTCTACGAGCAGTACTTC. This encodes CASSWTGQGLYEQYF.

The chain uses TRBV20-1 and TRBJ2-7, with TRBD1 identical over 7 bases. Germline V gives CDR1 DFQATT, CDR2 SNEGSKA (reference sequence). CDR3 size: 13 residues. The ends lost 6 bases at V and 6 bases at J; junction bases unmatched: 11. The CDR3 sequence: CSAHRGPTGEQYF. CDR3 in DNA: TGCAGTGCACACAGGGGCCCCACAGGCGAGCAGTACTTC.

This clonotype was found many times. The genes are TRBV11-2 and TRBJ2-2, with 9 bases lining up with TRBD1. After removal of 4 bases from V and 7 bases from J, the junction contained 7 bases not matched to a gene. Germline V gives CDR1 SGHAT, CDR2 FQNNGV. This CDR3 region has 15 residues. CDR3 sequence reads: CASSSQGAAGGELFF. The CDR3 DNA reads TGTGCCAGCAGCTCACAGGGGGCGGCTGGCGGGGAGCTGTTTTTT.

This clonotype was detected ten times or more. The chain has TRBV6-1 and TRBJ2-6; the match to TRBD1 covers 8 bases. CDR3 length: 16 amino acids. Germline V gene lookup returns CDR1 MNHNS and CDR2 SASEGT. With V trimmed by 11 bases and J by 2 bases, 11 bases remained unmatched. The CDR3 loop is CAVESGQGAGANVLTF. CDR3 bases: TGTGCCGTCGAGTCAGGACAGGGAGCTGGGGCCAACGTCCTGACTTTC.

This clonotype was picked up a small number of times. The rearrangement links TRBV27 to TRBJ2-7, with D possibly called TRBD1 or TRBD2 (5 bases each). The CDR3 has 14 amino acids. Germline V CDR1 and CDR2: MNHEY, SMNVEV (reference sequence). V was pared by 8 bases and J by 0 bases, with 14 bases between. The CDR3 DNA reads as TGTGCCAGCCAATCTGGGGGTATCTCCTACGAGCAGTACTTC. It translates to CASQSGGISYEQYF.

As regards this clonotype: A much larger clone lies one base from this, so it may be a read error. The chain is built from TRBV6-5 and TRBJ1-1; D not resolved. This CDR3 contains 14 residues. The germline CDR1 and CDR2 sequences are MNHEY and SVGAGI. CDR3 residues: CASSLGGWNTVAFF. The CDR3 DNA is TGTGCCAGCAGTTTAGGCGGCTGGAACACTGTAGCTTTCTTT.

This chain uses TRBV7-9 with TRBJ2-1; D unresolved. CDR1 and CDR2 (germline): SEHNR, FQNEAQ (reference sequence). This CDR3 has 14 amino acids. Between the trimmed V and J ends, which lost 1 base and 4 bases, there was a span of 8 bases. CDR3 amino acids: CASSLVDAYNEQFF. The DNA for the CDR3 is TGTGCCAGCAGCTTAGTGGATGCGTACAATGAGCAGTTCTTC.

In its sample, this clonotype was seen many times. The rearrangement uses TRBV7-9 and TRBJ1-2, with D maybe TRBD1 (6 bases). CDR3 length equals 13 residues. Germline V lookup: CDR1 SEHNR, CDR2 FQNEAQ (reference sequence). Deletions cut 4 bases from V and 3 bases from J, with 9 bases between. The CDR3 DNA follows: TGTGCCAGCAGCTCGGACAGCGACTATGGCTACACCTTC. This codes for CASSSDSDYGYTF.

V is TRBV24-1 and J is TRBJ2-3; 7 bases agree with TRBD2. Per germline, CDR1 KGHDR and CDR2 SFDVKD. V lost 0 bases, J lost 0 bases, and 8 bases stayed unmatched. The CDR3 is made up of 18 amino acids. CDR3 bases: TGTGCCACCAGTGATTTGGGGCTAGCGGAGGGGAGCACAGATACGCAGTATTTT. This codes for CATSDLGLAEGSTDTQYF.

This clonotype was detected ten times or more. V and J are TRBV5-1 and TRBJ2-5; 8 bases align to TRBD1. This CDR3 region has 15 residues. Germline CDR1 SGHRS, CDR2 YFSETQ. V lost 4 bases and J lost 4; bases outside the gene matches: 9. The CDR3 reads CASSLGQGRSETQYF. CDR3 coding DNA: TGCGCCAGCAGCCTTGGACAGGGACGGTCAGAGACCCAGTACTTC.

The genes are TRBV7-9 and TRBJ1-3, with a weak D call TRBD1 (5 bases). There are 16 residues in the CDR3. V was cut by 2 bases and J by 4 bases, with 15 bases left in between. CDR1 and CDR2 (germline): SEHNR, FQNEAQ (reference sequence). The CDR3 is CASSLLGQDYGNTIYF. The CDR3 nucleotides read TGTGCCAGCAGCTTACTGGGGCAGGACTACGGAAACACCATATATTTT.

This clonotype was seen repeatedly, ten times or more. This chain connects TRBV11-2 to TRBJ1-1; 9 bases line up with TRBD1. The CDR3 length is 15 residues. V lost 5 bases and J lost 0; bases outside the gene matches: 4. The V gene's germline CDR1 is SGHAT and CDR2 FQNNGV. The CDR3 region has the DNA TGTGCCAGCAGCCGGGACAGGGCTTTGAACACTGAAGCTTTCTTT. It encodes CASSRDRALNTEAFF.

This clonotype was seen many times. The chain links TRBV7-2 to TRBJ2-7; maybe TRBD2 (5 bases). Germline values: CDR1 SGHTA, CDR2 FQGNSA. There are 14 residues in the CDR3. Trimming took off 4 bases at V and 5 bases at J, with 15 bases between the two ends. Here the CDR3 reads CASSSRTSSHEQYF. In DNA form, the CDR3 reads TGTGCCAGCAGCTCCAGGACTTCTTCACACGAGCAGTACTTC.

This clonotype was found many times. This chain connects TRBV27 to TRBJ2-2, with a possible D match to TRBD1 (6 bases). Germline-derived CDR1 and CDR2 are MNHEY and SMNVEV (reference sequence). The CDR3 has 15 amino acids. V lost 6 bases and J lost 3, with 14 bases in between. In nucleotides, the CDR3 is TGTGCCAGCAGCGGATATCGGACAGACACCGGGGAGCTGTTTTTT. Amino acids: CASSGYRTDTGELFF.

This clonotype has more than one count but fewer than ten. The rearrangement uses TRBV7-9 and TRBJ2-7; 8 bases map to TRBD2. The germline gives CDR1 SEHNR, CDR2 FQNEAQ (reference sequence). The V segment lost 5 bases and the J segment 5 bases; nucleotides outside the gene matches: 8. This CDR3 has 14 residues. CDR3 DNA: TGTGCCAGCAGCCCCCGGGGGGGGGTCAACGAGCAGTACTTC. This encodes CASSPRGGVNEQYF.

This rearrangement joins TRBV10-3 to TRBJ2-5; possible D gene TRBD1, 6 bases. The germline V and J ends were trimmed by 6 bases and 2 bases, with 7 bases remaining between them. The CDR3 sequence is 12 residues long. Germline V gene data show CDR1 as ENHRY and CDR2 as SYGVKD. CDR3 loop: CAISGQQETQYF. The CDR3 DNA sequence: TGTGCCATCAGCGGACAGCAAGAGACCCAGTACTTC.

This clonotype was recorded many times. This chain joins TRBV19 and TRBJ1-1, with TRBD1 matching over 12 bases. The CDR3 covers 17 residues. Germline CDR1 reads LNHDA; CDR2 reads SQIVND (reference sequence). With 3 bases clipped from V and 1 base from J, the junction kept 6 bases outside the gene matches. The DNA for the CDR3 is TGTGCCAGTAGTATCATCCCGGGACAGGGGGCGAACACTGAAGCTTTCTTT. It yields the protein CASSIIPGQGANTEAFF.

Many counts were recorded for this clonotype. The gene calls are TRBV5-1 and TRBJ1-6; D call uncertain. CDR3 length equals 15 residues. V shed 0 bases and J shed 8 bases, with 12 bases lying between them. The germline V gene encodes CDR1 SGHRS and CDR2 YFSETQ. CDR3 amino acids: CASSLELEGHSPLHF. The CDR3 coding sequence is TGCGCCAGCAGCTTGGAATTAGAGGGCCATTCACCCCTCCACTTT. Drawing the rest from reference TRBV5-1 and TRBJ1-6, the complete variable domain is KAGVTQTPRYLIKTRGQQVTLSCSPISGHRSVSWYQQTPGQGLQFLFEYFSETQRNKGNFPGRFSGRQFSNSRSEMNVSTLELGDSALYLCASSLELEGHSPLHFGNGTRLTVT.

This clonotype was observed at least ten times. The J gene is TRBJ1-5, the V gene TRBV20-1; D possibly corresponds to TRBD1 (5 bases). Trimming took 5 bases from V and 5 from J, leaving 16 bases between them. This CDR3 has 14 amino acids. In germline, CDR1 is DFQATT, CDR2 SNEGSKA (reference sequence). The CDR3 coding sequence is TGCAGTGCTTCACAAAGAGGGGTACATCAGCCCCAGCATTTT. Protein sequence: CSASQRGVHQPQHF.

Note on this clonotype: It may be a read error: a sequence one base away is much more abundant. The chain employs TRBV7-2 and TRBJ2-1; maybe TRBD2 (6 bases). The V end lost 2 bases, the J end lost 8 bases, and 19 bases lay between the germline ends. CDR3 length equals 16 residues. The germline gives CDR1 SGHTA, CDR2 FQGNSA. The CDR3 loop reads CTSSLTYPGVGDEQFF. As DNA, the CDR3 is TGTACCAGCAGCTTAACGTATCCGGGAGTGGGCGATGAGCAGTTCTTC.

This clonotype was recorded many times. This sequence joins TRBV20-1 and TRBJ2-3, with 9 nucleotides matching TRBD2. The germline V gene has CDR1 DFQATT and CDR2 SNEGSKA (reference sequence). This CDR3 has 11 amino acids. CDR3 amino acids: CRVAGVDTQYF. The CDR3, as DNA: TGCAGGGTAGCGGGAGTAGATACGCAGTATTTT.

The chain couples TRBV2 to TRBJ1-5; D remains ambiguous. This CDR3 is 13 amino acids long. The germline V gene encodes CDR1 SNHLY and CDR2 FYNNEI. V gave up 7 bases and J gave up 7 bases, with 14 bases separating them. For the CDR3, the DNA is TGTGCCAGCATGTTCTCAGAGAAACAGCCCCAGCATTTT. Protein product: CASMFSEKQPQHF.

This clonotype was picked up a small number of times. CDR3 nucleotide sequence: TGTGCCAGCTCACCACCCCTAGAAAACACCGGGGAGCTGTTTTTT. Protein product: CASSPPLENTGELFF. The V gene is TRBV18, the J gene TRBJ2-2; D call uncertain. The V gene lost 0 bases and the J gene lost 2 bases, with 7 bases spanning the gap. CDR3 size: 15 residues. Germline loops: CDR1 KGHSH, CDR2 LQKENI.

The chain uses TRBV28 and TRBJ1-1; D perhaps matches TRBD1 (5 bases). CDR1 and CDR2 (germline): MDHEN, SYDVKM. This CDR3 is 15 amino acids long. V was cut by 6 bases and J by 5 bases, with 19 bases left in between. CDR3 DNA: TGTGCCAGCAGCTCCTTTACAGGTGCTGAGACTGAAGCTTTCTTT. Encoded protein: CASSSFTGAETEAFF.

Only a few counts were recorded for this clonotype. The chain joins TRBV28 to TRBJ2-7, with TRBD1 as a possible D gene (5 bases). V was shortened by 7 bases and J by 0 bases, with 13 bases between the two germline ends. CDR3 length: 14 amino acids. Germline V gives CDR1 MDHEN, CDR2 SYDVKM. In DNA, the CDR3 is TGTGCCAGCACCTCTCCAGGGTACTCCTACGAGCAGTACTTC. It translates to CASTSPGYSYEQYF. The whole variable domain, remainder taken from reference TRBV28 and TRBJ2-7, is DVKVTQSSRYLVKRTGEKVFLECVQDMDHENMFWYRQDPGLGLRLIYFSYDVKMKEKGDIPEGYSVSREKKERFSLILESASTNQTSMYLCASTSPGYSYEQYFGPGTRLTVT.

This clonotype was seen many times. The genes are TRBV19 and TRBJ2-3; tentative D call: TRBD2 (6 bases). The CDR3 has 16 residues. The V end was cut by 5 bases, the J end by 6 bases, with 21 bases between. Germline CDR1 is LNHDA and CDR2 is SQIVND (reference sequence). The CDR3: CASSPLTGRGEDTQYF. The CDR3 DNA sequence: TGTGCCAGTAGTCCCTTGACCGGGAGAGGAGAGGATACGCAGTATTTT.

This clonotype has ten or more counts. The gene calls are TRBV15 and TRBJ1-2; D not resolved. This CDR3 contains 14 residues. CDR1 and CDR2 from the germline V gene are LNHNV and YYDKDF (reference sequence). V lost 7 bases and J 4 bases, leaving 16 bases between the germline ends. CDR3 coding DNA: TGTGCCACCACAGGTGATATCCACTCCTATGGCTACACCTTC. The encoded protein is CATTGDIHSYGYTF.

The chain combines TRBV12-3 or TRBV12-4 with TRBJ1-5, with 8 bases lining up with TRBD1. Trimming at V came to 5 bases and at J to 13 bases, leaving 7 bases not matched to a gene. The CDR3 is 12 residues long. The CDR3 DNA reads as TGTGCCAGCAGTACGGACAGGGTTTTGCAGCATTTT. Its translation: CASSTDRVLQHF.

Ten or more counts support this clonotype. In nucleotides, the CDR3 is TGTGCCAGCAGTGAGGGGGGGGCTAGCGGGCTTCTCACAGATACGCAGTATTTT. It is translated as CASSEGGASGLLTDTQYF. The chain joins TRBV25-1 to TRBJ2-3; the match to TRBD2 covers 8 bases. The trim removed 3 bases at V and 2 bases at J, leaving 13 bases unmatched. Germline CDR1 MGHDK, CDR2 SYGVNS. CDR3 length: 18 amino acids.

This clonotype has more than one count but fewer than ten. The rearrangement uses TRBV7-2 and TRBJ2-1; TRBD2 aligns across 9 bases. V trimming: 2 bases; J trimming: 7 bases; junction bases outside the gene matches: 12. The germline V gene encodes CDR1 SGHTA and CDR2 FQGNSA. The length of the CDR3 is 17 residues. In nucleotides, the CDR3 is TGTGCCAGCAGCTTATCATCTAGCGGGGCGTTCCGTAATGAGCAGTTCTTC. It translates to CASSLSSSGAFRNEQFF.